What follows are 27 T cell receptor beta chains derived from one specimen sequenced in a study of Ad26.COV2.S vaccination and SARS-CoV-2 variants. The data were produced by immunoSEQ multiplex PCR, yet TCRdb's version contains in-frame clones alone and is incomplete. The sample carries some 390,000 clones, approximately 91% recorded once. As for treatment: some 19 received Ad26.COV2.S at low or high dose, single or two shots; roughly five received placebo; per-sample allocation not given. The samples were gathered on day 63 after the first injection of vaccine or placebo. The input for sequencing was peripheral blood, taken in a trial of Ad26.COV2.S vaccine versus placebo. The source of these receptors is a person between 18 and 65 years old who received the Ad26.COV2.S COVID-19 vaccine or a placebo.

The chain joins TRBV11-2 to TRBJ1-6, with D perhaps matching TRBD1 (5 bases). V was pared by 5 bases and J by 8 bases, with 10 bases between. The germline V gene has CDR1 SGHAT and CDR2 FQNNGV. CDR3 size: 13 residues. The CDR3 spells CASSRDSYSPLHF. The CDR3 DNA reads TGTGCCAGCAGCAGAGACAGTTATTCACCCCTCCACTTT.

The chain links TRBV5-1 to TRBJ2-1; 9 bases map to TRBD1. With V trimmed by 0 bases and J by 8 bases, 6 bases remained unmatched. The CDR3 runs to 15 residues. Germline assignment: CDR1 SGHRS and CDR2 YFSETQ. CDR3 in amino acids: CASSLVPGQGDEQFF. CDR3 DNA sequence: TGCGCCAGCAGCTTGGTCCCGGGACAGGGCGATGAGCAGTTCTTC.

As DNA, the CDR3 is TGTGCCAGCAGCTTAGAAGTAACCGTCAATAATTCACCCCTCCACTTT. Protein sequence: CASSLEVTVNNSPLHF. The rearrangement joins TRBV7-2 to TRBJ1-6; D unclear. Germline CDR1 SGHTA, CDR2 FQGNSA. V shed 1 base and J shed 5 bases, with 12 bases lying between them. The CDR3 has 16 residues.

The CDR3 nucleotides are TGTGCCTGGAGCCCACAGGGTCCCAATGAGCAGTTCTTC. Protein sequence: CAWSPQGPNEQFF. V and J are TRBV30 and TRBJ2-1, with D possibly matching TRBD1 (6 bases). V lost 3 bases, J lost 6 bases, and 12 bases lay in between. The CDR3 covers 13 residues. Germline V lookup: CDR1 GTSNPN, CDR2 SVGIG (reference sequence).

The CDR3 coding sequence is TGTGCCAGCGGCGAACAGGGCTACGAGCAGTACTTC. This encodes CASGEQGYEQYF. The rearrangement joins TRBV7-9 to TRBJ2-7; D perhaps matches TRBD1 (6 bases). CDR3 length equals 12 residues. V gave up 8 bases and J gave up 3 bases, with 11 bases separating them. Looked up from germline, CDR1 is SEHNR and CDR2 is FQNEAQ (reference sequence).

V is TRBV12-3 or TRBV12-4 and J is TRBJ1-5, with D tentatively TRBD1 (6 bases). Deletions cut 6 bases from V and 5 bases from J, with 8 bases between. CDR3 length: 12 amino acids. CDR3 bases: TGTGCCAGCAGCACAGGGCATCAGCCCCAGCATTTT. Translation: CASSTGHQPQHF.

The chain couples TRBV6-2 or TRBV6-3 to TRBJ1-1; possible D gene TRBD1, 6 bases. This CDR3 is built from 16 residues. Germline-derived CDR1 and CDR2 are MNHEY and SVGEGT. Trimming shortened V by 7 bases and J by 1 base, and 19 bases separated the two germline ends. CDR3 sequence (DNA): TGTGCCAGCAACCCCTTGGGGGGGCAAGGGAACACTGAAGCTTTCTTT. As protein: CASNPLGGQGNTEAFF.

V and J are TRBV2 and TRBJ1-3, with D perhaps TRBD1 (5 bases). Trimming left V 5 bases short and J 2 bases short, with 10 bases between. There are 14 residues in the CDR3. From germline, CDR1 is SNHLY and CDR2 FYNNEI. The CDR3 nucleotides are TGTGCCAGCAGTCTCAGGGCTACTGGAAACACCATATATTTT. Translated: CASSLRATGNTIYF.

This rearrangement joins TRBV6-1 to TRBJ2-7; 10 nucleotides align to TRBD1. Germline V CDR1 and CDR2: MNHNS, SASEGT. CDR3 length equals 15 residues. The trim removed 0 bases at V and 2 bases at J, leaving 1 base unmatched. In DNA form, the CDR3 reads TGTGCCAGCAGTGAAGCCGGGACAGGGGCCTACGAGCAGTACTTC. As protein: CASSEAGTGAYEQYF.

The chain uses TRBV11-2 and TRBJ2-3; D remains unclear. V dropped 0 bases and J dropped 0 bases, with 7 bases sitting between them. The CDR3 has 15 residues. The germline V gene encodes CDR1 SGHAT and CDR2 FQNNGV. The CDR3 DNA sequence: TGTGCCAGCAGCTTAGATGGAGCTAGCACAGATACGCAGTATTTT. This encodes CASSLDGASTDTQYF.

The chain uses TRBV10-3 and TRBJ2-1; 8 positions match TRBD2. The germline V gene encodes CDR1 ENHRY and CDR2 SYGVKD. CDR3 size: 13 residues. The ends lost 11 bases at V and 8 bases at J; junction bases unmatched: 11. CDR3: CASHSGARDEQFF. DNA for the CDR3: TGTGCCTCACATAGCGGGGCCCGGGATGAGCAGTTCTTC.

The chain couples TRBV29-1 to TRBJ2-1; 9 nucleotides line up with TRBD2. V dropped 2 bases and J dropped 8; count of bases not matched to a gene: 10. CDR3 size: 15 residues. Germline V lookup: CDR1 SQVTM, CDR2 ANQGSEA. The CDR3 DNA sequence: TGCAGCGTTGAAAAGTCAGCTAGCGGGATCTATGAGCAGTTCTTC. Protein product: CSVEKSASGIYEQFF.

This sequence joins TRBV30 and TRBJ1-2, with D uncertain. Deletions cut 3 bases from V and 4 bases from J, with 18 bases between. CDR3 length equals 15 residues. CDR1 and CDR2 from the germline V gene are GTSNPN and SVGIG (reference sequence). CDR3 coding DNA: TGTGCCTGGAGGGGCGGCCGCGGGGTTGGCTATGGCTACACCTTC. Protein sequence: CAWRGGRGVGYGYTF.

This chain links TRBV12-5 with TRBJ2-2; 7 bases align to TRBD1. In germline, CDR1 is LGHNT, CDR2 FRNRAP. The V gene end was trimmed by 5 bases and the J gene end by 7 bases; junction bases not matched to a gene: 4. The CDR3 is 13 residues long. The CDR3 reads CASGRGGGGELFF. The CDR3 DNA reads as TGTGCTAGTGGTCGAGGGGGCGGCGGGGAGCTGTTTTTT.

In regard to this clone: The sample contains more than one DNA sequence encoding this CDR3. V and J are TRBV5-1 and TRBJ1-2, with D hard to call. V was pared by 0 bases and J by 3 bases, with 9 bases between. The germline gives CDR1 SGHRS, CDR2 YFSETQ. The CDR3 loop spans 14 amino acids. The CDR3 loop reads CASSLVPGDYGYTF. The CDR3 coding sequence is TGCGCCAGCAGCTTGGTTCCAGGAGACTATGGCTACACCTTC.

On this clone itself: Distinct nucleotide sequences in the sample also encode this CDR3. The CDR3 coding sequence is TGTGCCAGCAGCTTAGACAGGGCCTACGAGCAGTACTTC. This codes for CASSLDRAYEQYF. The chain uses TRBV13 and TRBJ2-7, with D possibly TRBD1 on 6 matching bases. Between the trimmed V and J ends, which lost 1 base and 2 bases, there was a span of 6 bases. Germline loops: CDR1 PRHDT, CDR2 FYEKMQ (reference sequence). The CDR3 is made up of 13 amino acids.

The chain recombines TRBV30 with TRBJ1-2, with TRBD1 as a possible D gene (6 bases). The CDR3 loop spans 14 amino acids. V was shortened by 3 bases and J by 8 bases, with 19 bases between the two germline ends. CDR1 is GTSNPN, CDR2 SVGIG, per germline (reference sequence). The CDR3 nucleotides are TGTGCCTGGAGGCGCCCCCTGGGGGGCCGGGGCTACACCTTC. It codes for CAWRRPLGGRGYTF.

The V gene is TRBV19, the J gene TRBJ1-1; possible D gene TRBD1, 6 bases. Germline V CDR1 and CDR2: LNHDA, SQIVND (reference sequence). Trimming left V 6 bases short and J 4 bases short, with 15 bases between. This CDR3 is 14 amino acids long. This CDR3 is CASSSRGSFTEAFF. Here the CDR3 DNA reads TGTGCCAGTAGCTCCAGGGGCAGCTTCACTGAAGCTTTCTTT.

The chain combines TRBV10-3 with TRBJ2-7, with 7 positions matching TRBD2. Looked up from germline, CDR1 is ENHRY and CDR2 is SYGVKD. The V segment lost 6 bases and the J segment 3 bases; nucleotides outside the gene matches: 5. The CDR3 runs 13 residues. The CDR3 DNA follows: TGTGCCATCAGCGGACTAGAAAACTACGAGCAGTACTTC. Encoded protein: CAISGLENYEQYF.

This clone came up once. The V call is TRBV7-8, the J call TRBJ2-5; 12 positions agree with TRBD2. The junction had 11 bases not matched to a gene; V was cut back by 0 bases and J by 9 bases. This CDR3 is 17 amino acids long. Germline V gene data show CDR1 as SGHVS and CDR2 as FQNEAQ. CDR3 protein: CASSLALAGGRREAQYF. The CDR3, as DNA: TGTGCCAGCAGCTTAGCACTAGCGGGGGGCCGAAGGGAGGCCCAGTACTTC.

The chain recombines TRBV6-5 with TRBJ2-1; no definite D call. Trimming cost V 9 bases and J 3 bases, with 15 bases left between them. Germline V gives CDR1 MNHEY, CDR2 SVGAGI. The CDR3 runs to 14 residues. The CDR3 region is CASHGPRIYNEQFF. The CDR3 DNA reads TGTGCCAGTCATGGGCCTCGGATCTACAATGAGCAGTTCTTC.

The rearrangement joins TRBV9 to TRBJ2-2, with 12 bases lining up with TRBD1. This CDR3 is 16 amino acids long. From germline, CDR1 is SGDLS and CDR2 YYNGEE. V was pared by 3 bases and J by 7 bases, with 7 bases of the junction left unmatched. The DNA of the CDR3 is TGTGCCAGCAGCGCCTCCGGGACAGGGGGCCACGGGGAGCTGTTTTTT. It is translated as CASSASGTGGHGELFF.

The chain links TRBV3-1 (or the pseudogene TRBV3-2) to TRBJ1-2, with D unclear. The CDR3 consists of 14 residues. The germline CDR1 and CDR2 sequences are LGHDT and YNNKEL (reference sequence). The germline V and J ends were trimmed by 2 bases and 4 bases, with 11 bases remaining between them. This chain's CDR3 is CASSQKGGIYGYTF. CDR3 DNA sequence: TGTGCCAGCAGCCAAAAGGGCGGGATCTATGGCTACACCTTC.

This clone was counted a single time. The CDR3, as DNA: TGTGCCAGCAGCCAACCAGGGGTTTTTTACGAGCAGTACTTC. It is translated as CASSQPGVFYEQYF. This rearrangement joins TRBV14 to TRBJ2-7; a possible D gene is TRBD1 (6 bases). CDR3 length: 14 residues. The V and J ends lost 2 bases and 4 bases respectively, with 12 bases between them. The germline CDR1 and CDR2 sequences are SGHDN and FVKESK. The complete variable domain, with remaining parts taken from reference TRBV14 and TRBJ2-7, reads EAGVTQFPSHSVIEKGQTVTLRCDPISGHDNLYWYRRVMGKEIKFLLHFVKESKQDESGMPNNRFLAERTGGTYSTLKVQPAELEDSGVYFCASSQPGVFYEQYFGPGTRLTVT.

This clone is a singleton in its sample. The chain combines TRBV27 with TRBJ2-2, with D hard to call. This CDR3 contains 12 residues. The V end lost 7 bases, the J end lost 5 bases, and 8 bases lay between the germline ends. Germline V gene sequence: CDR1 MNHEY, CDR2 SMNVEV (reference sequence). The CDR3 reads CASMGITGELFF. The CDR3 DNA follows: TGTGCCAGCATGGGGATTACCGGGGAGCTGTTTTTT.

The chain links TRBV27 to TRBJ2-1; no definite D call. This CDR3 is 13 amino acids long. Germline loops: CDR1 MNHEY, CDR2 SMNVEV (reference sequence). Trimming stripped 5 bases from V and 5 bases from J, with 10 bases between. Here the CDR3 reads CASSKGDHNEQFF. The CDR3 DNA sequence: TGTGCCAGCAGTAAAGGAGATCACAATGAGCAGTTCTTC.

The rearrangement joins TRBV7-6 to TRBJ2-5; D not certain. Germline-derived CDR1 and CDR2 are SGHVS and FNYEAQ. Between the trimmed V and J ends, which lost 2 bases and 4 bases, there was a span of 14 bases. CDR3 length: 15 residues. The CDR3 sequence is CASSLIVAVAETQYF. DNA for the CDR3: TGTGCCAGCAGCTTAATCGTTGCCGTGGCAGAGACCCAGTACTTC.